The source of this T cell receptor beta chain is a study of graft-versus-host responses after intestinal transplantation. About the research overall: Induction using anti-thymocyte globulin, followed by tacrolimus and steroids for two to three years, was given to all recipients.

Each mixed lymphocyte reaction held 200,000 CFSE-labeled responders and 200,000 irradiated violet-dye-labeled stimulators. Sequencing used immunoSEQ multiplex PCR; TCRdb keeps in-frame clones, though not all of them. The sample holds some 9,800 clones; 36% are singletons and the top ten take approximately 13%. The CDR3 has 15 residues. Trimming shortened V by 5 bases and J by 7 bases, and 18 bases separated the two germline ends. The V gene's germline CDR1 is SGHVS and CDR2 FQNEAQ. The sample in question was alloreactive CD8+ T cells from a mixed lymphocyte reaction culture, obtained before intestinal transplant. The sample's subset: CFSE-low proliferating T cells sorted from approximately six-day pre-transplant mixed lymphocyte reaction (GvH or HvG direction). This TCR was recovered from a human patient who received an intestinal transplant. The chain uses TRBV7-8 and TRBJ2-1; D is uncertain. The CDR3 loop is CASSPAPERPNEQFF. The DNA of the CDR3 is TGTGCCAGCAGCCCTGCCCCTGAGAGGCCTAATGAGCAGTTCTTC.